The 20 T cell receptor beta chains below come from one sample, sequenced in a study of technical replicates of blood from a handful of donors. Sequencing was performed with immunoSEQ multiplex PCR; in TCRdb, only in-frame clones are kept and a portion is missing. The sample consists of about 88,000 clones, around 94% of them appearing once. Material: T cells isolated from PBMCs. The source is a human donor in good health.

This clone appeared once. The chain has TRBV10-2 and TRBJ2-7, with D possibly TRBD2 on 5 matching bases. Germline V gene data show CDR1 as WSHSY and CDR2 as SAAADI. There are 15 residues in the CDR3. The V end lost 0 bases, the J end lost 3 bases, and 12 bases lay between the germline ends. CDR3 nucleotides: TGCGCCAGCAGTGAGTCGTCCCCACGGGACTACGAGCAGTACTTC. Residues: CASSESSPRDYEQYF.

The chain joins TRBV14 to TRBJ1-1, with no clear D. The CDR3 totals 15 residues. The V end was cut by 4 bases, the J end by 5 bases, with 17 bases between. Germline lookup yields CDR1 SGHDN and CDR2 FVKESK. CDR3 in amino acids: CASSLGRVPETEAFF. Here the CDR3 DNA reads TGTGCCAGCAGCCTTGGCCGTGTTCCGGAGACTGAAGCTTTCTTT.

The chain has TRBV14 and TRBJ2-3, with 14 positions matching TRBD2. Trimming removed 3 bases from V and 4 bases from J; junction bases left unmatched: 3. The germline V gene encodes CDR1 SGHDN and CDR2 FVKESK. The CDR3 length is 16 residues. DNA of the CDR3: TGTGCCAGCAGCCAGGGGACTAGCGGGGGACCAGATACGCAGTATTTT. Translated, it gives CASSQGTSGGPDTQYF.

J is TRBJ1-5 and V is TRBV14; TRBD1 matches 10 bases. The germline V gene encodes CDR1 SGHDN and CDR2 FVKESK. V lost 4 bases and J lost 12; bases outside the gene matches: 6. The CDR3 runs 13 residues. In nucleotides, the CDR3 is TGTGCCAGCAGCCTCGCCGGGACAGGGGTCCAGCATTTT. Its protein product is CASSLAGTGVQHF.

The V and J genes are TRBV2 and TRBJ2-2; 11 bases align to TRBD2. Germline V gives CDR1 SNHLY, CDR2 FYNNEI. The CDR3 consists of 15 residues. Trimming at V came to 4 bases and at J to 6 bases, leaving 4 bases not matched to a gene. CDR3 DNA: TGTGCCAGCAGTGTACTAGCGGGAGTAGCCGGGGAGCTGTTTTTT. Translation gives CASSVLAGVAGELFF.

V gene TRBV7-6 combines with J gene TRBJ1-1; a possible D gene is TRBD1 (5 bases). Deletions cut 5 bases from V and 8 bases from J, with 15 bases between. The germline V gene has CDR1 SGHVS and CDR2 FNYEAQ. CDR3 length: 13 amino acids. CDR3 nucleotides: TGTGCCAGCAGCCATATTGACAGAAGGGAAGCTTTCTTT. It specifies CASSHIDRREAFF.

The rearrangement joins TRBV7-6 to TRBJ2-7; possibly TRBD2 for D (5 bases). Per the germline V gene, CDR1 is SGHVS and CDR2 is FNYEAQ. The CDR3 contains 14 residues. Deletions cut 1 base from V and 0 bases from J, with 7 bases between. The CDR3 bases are TGTGCCAGCAGCTTAGGGGAGAGCTCCTACGAGCAGTACTTC. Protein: CASSLGESSYEQYF. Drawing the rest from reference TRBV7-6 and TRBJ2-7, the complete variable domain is GAGVSQSPRYKVTKRGQDVALRCDPISGHVSLYWYRQALGQGPEFLTYFNYEAQQDKSGLPNDRFSAERPEGSISTLTIQRTEQRDSAMYRCASSLGESSYEQYFGPGTRLTVT.

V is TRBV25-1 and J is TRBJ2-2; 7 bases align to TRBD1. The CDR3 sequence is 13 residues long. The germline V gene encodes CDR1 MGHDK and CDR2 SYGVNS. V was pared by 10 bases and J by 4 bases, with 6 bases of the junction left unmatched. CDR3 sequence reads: CAITDRATGELFF. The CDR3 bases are TGTGCCATTACCGACAGGGCCACCGGGGAGCTGTTTTTT. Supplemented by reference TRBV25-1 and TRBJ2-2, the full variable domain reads EADIYQTPRYLVIGTGKKITLECSQTMGHDKMYWYQQDPGMELHLIHYSYGVNSTEKGDLSSESTVSRIRTEHFPLTLESARPSHTSQYLCAITDRATGELFFGEGSRLTVL.

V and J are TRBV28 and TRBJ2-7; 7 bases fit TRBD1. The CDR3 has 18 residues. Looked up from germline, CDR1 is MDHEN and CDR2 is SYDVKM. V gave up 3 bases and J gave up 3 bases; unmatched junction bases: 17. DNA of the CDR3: TGTGCCAGCAGTTTGATTGGGACAGCACCTAGGGAAGTCTACGAGCAGTACTTC. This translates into CASSLIGTAPREVYEQYF. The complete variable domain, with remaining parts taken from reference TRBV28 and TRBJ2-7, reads DVKVTQSSRYLVKRTGEKVFLECVQDMDHENMFWYRQDPGLGLRLIYFSYDVKMKEKGDIPEGYSVSREKKERFSLILESASTNQTSMYLCASSLIGTAPREVYEQYFGPGTRLTVT.

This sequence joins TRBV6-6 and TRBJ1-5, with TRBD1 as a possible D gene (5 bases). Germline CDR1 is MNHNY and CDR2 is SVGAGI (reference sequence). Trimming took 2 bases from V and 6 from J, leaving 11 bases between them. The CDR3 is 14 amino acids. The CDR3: CASSYTIGVQPQHF. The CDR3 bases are TGTGCCAGCAGTTACACCATAGGGGTTCAGCCCCAGCATTTT.

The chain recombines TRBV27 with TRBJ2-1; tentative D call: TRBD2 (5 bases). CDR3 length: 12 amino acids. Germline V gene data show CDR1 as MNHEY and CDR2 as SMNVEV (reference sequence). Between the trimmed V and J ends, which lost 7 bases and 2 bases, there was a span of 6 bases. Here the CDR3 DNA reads TGTGCCAGCACTAGCCCCTACAATGAGCAGTTCTTC. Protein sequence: CASTSPYNEQFF.

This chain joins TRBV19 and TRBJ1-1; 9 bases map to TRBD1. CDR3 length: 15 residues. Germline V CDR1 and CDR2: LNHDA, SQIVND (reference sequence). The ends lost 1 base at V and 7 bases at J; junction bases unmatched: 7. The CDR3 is CASSIGRTGDIEAFF. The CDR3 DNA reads TGTGCCAGTAGTATAGGGAGGACAGGGGATATTGAAGCTTTCTTT.

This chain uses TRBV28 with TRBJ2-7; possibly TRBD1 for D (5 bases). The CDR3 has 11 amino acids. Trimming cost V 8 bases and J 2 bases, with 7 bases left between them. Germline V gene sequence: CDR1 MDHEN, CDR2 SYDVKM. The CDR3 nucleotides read TGTGCCAGCGGGGCCCCCTACGAGCAGTACTTC. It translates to CASGAPYEQYF.

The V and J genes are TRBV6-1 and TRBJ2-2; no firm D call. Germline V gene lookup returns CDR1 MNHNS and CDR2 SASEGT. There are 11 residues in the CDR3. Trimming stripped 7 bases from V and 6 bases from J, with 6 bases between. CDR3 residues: CASILAGELFF. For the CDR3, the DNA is TGTGCCAGCATCCTAGCCGGGGAGCTGTTTTTT.

Here the CDR3 reads CASSLNQGQQYF. CDR3 nucleotide sequence: TGTGCCAGCAGCCTCAACCAGGGGCAGCAGTACTTC. The V gene is TRBV5-5, the J gene TRBJ2-7; D may be TRBD1 (6 bases). The CDR3 contains 12 residues. V was clipped by 4 bases and J by 8 bases, with 13 bases between them. The germline gives CDR1 SGHKS, CDR2 YYEKEE (reference sequence).

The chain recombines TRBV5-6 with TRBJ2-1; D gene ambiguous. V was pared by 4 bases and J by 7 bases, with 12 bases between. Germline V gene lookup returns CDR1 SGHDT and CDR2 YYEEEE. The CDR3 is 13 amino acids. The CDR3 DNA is TGTGCCAGCAGCCACCCAGAGGCAAATGAGCAGTTCTTC. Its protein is CASSHPEANEQFF.

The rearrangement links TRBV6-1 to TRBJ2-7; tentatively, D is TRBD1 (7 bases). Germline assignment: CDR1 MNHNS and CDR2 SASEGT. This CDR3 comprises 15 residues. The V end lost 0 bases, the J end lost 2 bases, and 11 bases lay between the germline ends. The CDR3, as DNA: TGTGCCAGCAGTGAAGCTGGAGGGGGCACCTACGAGCAGTACTTC. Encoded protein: CASSEAGGGTYEQYF.

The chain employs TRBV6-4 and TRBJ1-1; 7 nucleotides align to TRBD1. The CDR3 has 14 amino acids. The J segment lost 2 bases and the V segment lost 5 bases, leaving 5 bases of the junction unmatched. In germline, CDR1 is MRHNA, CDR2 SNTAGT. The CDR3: CASSMTGHNTEAFF. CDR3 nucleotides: TGTGCCAGCAGTATGACAGGGCACAACACTGAAGCTTTCTTT.

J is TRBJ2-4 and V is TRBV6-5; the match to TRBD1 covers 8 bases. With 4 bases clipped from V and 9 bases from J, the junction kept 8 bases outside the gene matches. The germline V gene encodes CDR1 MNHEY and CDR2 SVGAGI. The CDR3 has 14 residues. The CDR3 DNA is TGTGCCAGCAGTTTTGGCCAGGGGGCGTTCATTCAGTACTTC. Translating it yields CASSFGQGAFIQYF.

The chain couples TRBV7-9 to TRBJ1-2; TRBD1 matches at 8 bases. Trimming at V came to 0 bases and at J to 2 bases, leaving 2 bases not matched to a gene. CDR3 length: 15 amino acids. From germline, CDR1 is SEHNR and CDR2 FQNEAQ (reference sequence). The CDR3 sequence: CASSLAGTGNYGYTF. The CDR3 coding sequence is TGTGCCAGCAGCTTAGCCGGGACAGGCAACTATGGCTACACCTTC. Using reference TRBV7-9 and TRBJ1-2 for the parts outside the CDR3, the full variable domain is DTGVSQNPRHKITKRGQNVTFRCDPISEHNRLYWYRQTLGQGPEFLTYFQNEAQLEKSRLLSDRFSAERPKGSFSTLEIQRTEQGDSAMYLCASSLAGTGNYGYTFGSGTRLTVV.